A few counts support the clone carrying this T cell receptor beta chain. TCRdb processed the RACE reads anew with MiXCR; each CDR3 protein has one entry. Of a few hundred thousand distinct CDR3 sequences in the sample, roughly 6% are singletons; the top ten hold around 5.8%. Noted time point: patch test 2, 6 weeks after DPC sensitization. Treatment: therapeutic diphenylcyclopropenone sensitization with weekly scalp DPC. This entry is derived from a study of human T cells and chemical hapten exposure. Germline values: CDR1 SGHRS, CDR2 YFSETQ. The CDR3 is made up of 14 amino acids. V lost 4 bases, J lost 5 bases, and 14 bases lay in between.

The source of this sequence is a woman between 18 and 29 years old with alopecia areata. Some clones in this sample may be carry-over from other donors' samples. The V call is TRBV5-1, the J call TRBJ2-3, with a tentative D call TRBD2 (5 bases). The sequencing used whole blood, collected in connection with sensitization to the hapten diphenylcyclopropenone (DPC). CDR3: CASSPGRREDTQYF. In DNA form, the CDR3 reads TGCGCCAGCAGCCCAGGACGCCGGGAAGATACGCAGTATTTT. Full variable domain (remainder filled in from reference TRBV5-1 and TRBJ2-3): KAGVTQTPRYLIKTRGQQVTLSCSPISGHRSVSWYQQTPGQGLQFLFEYFSETQRNKGNFPGRFSGRQFSNSRSEMNVSTLELGDSALYLCASSPGRREDTQYFGPGTRLTVL.